A selection of T cell receptor beta chains follows, all from one sample in a study of blood T cell repertoires in COVID-19. The assay was immunoSEQ multiplex PCR, and TCRdb's table has in-frame clones only and misses some. The table lists a few hundred thousand clones, roughly 80% of them singletons. The specimen was PBMCs or T cells enriched from blood (not recorded which). All receptors derive from a woman aged 50 to 60 who had recovered from COVID-19. Both conserved end residues are part of each CDR3. D genes are given only for firm matches. Not every row has a clone size; where given, it reads once, few, many or a size class.

.,.,TRBV29-1,TRBJ2-5,CSAYREGTQYF,TGCAGCGCCTACAGGGAGGGGACCCAGTACTTC
.,.,TRBV6-5,TRBJ1-1,CASRLMPLPEAFF,TGTGCCAGCAGACTGATGCCCCTTCCTGAAGCTTTCTTT
TRBD2,.,TRBV5-4,TRBJ2-2,CASSLAAGEGGELFF,TGTGCCAGCAGCTTGGCGGCGGGAGAAGGAGGGGAGCTGTTTTTT
.,.,TRBV7-2,TRBJ1-3,CASSDRTLSSGNTIYF,TGTGCCAGCAGCGACCGGACTCTGTCCTCTGGAAACACCATATATTTT
TRBD1,.,TRBV2,TRBJ1-3,CASSADRDLGNTIYF,TGTGCCAGCAGTGCAGACAGGGATTTAGGAAACACCATATATTTT
TRBD1,.,TRBV27,TRBJ1-1,CASSISGTGFTEAFF,TGTGCCAGCAGTATATCCGGGACAGGGTTCACTGAAGCTTTCTTT
TRBD2,.,TRBV7-9,TRBJ2-1,CASSLDPGLAGGRLNEQFF,TGTGCCAGCAGCTTAGATCCCGGACTAGCGGGGGGGCGCTTAAATGAGCAGTTCTTC
TRBD1,.,TRBV7-8,TRBJ1-4,CASSSSGDRGLFREKLFF,TGTGCCAGCAGCTCCAGCGGGGACAGGGGGCTATTTAGGGAAAAACTGTTTTTT
.,.,TRBV5-1,TRBJ1-3,CASSSGVNSGNTIYF,TGCGCCAGCAGTTCAGGGGTCAACTCTGGAAACACCATATATTTT
.,.,TRBV13,TRBJ1-4,CASSHATNEKLFF,TGTGCCAGCAGTCATGCAACTAATGAAAAACTGTTTTTT
.,.,TRBV6-5,TRBJ1-4,CASRSWTVNEKLFF,TGTGCCAGCAGGTCCTGGACAGTTAATGAAAAACTGTTTTTT
.,.,TRBV6-5,TRBJ1-2,CASSPKEDSNYGYTF,TGTGCCAGCAGCCCCAAAGAGGACAGTAACTATGGCTACACCTTC
.,few,TRBV27,TRBJ1-6,CASRSGSYNSPLHF,TGTGCCAGCAGGTCCGGGTCCTATAATTCACCCCTCCACTTT
.,.,TRBV7-2,TRBJ1-1,CASSLLSTEAFF,TGTGCCAGCAGCTTATTATCCACTGAAGCTTTCTTT
TRBD2,.,TRBV7-9,TRBJ2-3,CASSLVASGRTDTQYF,TGTGCCAGCAGCTTAGTCGCTAGCGGGAGAACAGATACGCAGTATTTT
TRBD2,.,TRBV5-1,TRBJ2-5,CASSLGASGGGETQYF,TGCGCCAGCAGCTTGGGGGCTAGCGGGGGAGGAGAGACCCAGTACTTC
TRBD2,.,TRBV5-1,TRBJ2-7,CASSPASGAFEQYF,TGCGCCAGCAGCCCGGCTAGCGGGGCCTTCGAGCAGTACTTC
TRBD1,.,TRBV7-8,TRBJ2-7,CASSRSTGTGGYEQYF,TGTGCCAGCAGCCGCAGCACCGGGACAGGGGGATACGAGCAGTACTTC